These 26 T cell receptor beta chains were sequenced from one sample in a study of blood T cells in healthy people across ages. Using a J-beta primer mix together with a sample-barcoded 5' primer, a second PCR was run for roughly 6 to 11 cycles. Using its own MiXCR run on the 5' RACE reads, TCRdb lists one record per CDR3 protein. The sample holds roughly 1.4 million distinct CDR3 sequences, approximately 59% seen once. The sequenced sample consisted of blood. Every receptor here comes from a man between 18 and 29 years old in good health.

The chain couples TRBV20-1 to TRBJ1-1, with a tentative D call TRBD1 (5 bases). V was trimmed by 3 bases and J by 4 bases, leaving 12 bases between them. Germline assignment: CDR1 DFQATT and CDR2 SNEGSKA (reference sequence). The CDR3 has 13 amino acids. The CDR3 bases are TGCAGTGCTAGGAACCAGGGAATCACTGAAGCTTTCTTT. Amino acids: CSARNQGITEAFF.

This clonotype was observed a few times. The rearrangement uses TRBV29-1 and TRBJ1-2, with D possibly TRBD1 on 6 matching bases. Deletions cut 7 bases from V and 4 bases from J, with 13 bases between. The CDR3 consists of 12 residues. From germline, CDR1 is SQVTM and CDR2 ANQGSEA. The CDR3 reads CSAAGHFYGYTF. CDR3 in DNA: TGCAGCGCAGCGGGACACTTCTATGGCTACACCTTC. Complete variable domain (other parts from reference TRBV29-1 and TRBJ1-2): SAVISQKPSRDICQRGTSLTIQCQVDSQVTMMFWYRQQPGQSLTLIATANQGSEATYESGFVIDKFPISRPNLTFSTLTVSNMSPEDSSIYLCSAAGHFYGYTFGSGTRLTVV.

The chain couples TRBV20-1 to TRBJ2-5; the D is unclear. V dropped 4 bases and J dropped 11 bases, with 20 bases sitting between them. The CDR3 consists of 13 residues. Looked up from germline, CDR1 is DFQATT and CDR2 is SNEGSKA (reference sequence). CDR3 in DNA: TGCAGTGCTAAGGTAGCTGAGAAGGGTGAGCAGTACTTC. This encodes CSAKVAEKGEQYF.

The chain has TRBV11-3 and TRBJ2-5, with D perhaps being TRBD1 or TRBD2 (5 bases each). The germline CDR1 and CDR2 sequences are SGHNT and YENEEA. The V end was cut by 4 bases, the J end by 5 bases, with 17 bases between. This CDR3 is built from 15 residues. The CDR3 DNA sequence: TGTGCCAGCAGCTCTCTATGGGACCAACCGGAGACCCAGTACTTC. Amino acid sequence: CASSSLWDQPETQYF. Full variable domain (missing parts from reference TRBV11-3 and TRBJ2-5): EAGVVQSPRYKIIEKKQPVAFWCNPISGHNTLYWYLQNLGQGPELLIRYENEEAVDDSQLPKDRFSAERLKGVDSTLKIQPAELGDSAVYLCASSSLWDQPETQYFGPGTRLLVL.

The chain uses TRBV4-2 and TRBJ2-7, with a possible D match to TRBD2 (6 bases). The V end was cut by 6 bases, the J end by 5 bases, with 17 bases between. Germline V gene data show CDR1 as LGHNA and CDR2 as YNFKEQ. The CDR3 has 14 residues. The CDR3 DNA reads as TGTGCCAGCAGACGCGGAGGGCTGGATGACGAGCAGTACTTC. This encodes CASRRGGLDDEQYF.

Comment on this clonotype: This could be a read error, since a much larger clone is one nucleotide away. The chain carries TRBV7-2 and TRBJ1-2; the D gene is possibly TRBD1 (5 bases). Between the trimmed V and J ends, which lost 5 bases and 0 bases, there was a span of 7 bases. The CDR3 loop spans 13 amino acids. In germline, CDR1 is SGHTA, CDR2 FQGNSA. DNA of the CDR3: TGTGCCAGCAGCACGACAGCTAACTATGGCTACACCTTC. Its translation is CASSTTANYGYTF.

V usage is TRBV4-1 and J usage is TRBJ1-4; D perhaps matches TRBD1 (6 bases). CDR3 length equals 16 residues. With 2 bases removed from V and 4 bases from J, the gap between germline ends came to 14 bases. Germline loops: CDR1 MGHRA, CDR2 YSYEKL. The CDR3 sequence is CASSQPPGQRNEKLFF. DNA for the CDR3: TGCGCCAGCAGCCAACCGCCCGGACAGCGTAATGAAAAACTGTTTTTT.

The rearrangement joins TRBV6-5 to TRBJ1-6, with D perhaps matching TRBD1 (6 bases). Deletions cut 6 bases from V and 12 bases from J, with 15 bases between. The CDR3 sequence is 13 residues long. CDR1 and CDR2 from the germline V gene are MNHEY and SVGAGI. Written as DNA, the CDR3 is TGTGCCAGCAGGCTAAACAGGGTTGAACCCCTCCACTTT. This gives the protein CASRLNRVEPLHF.

This clonotype was recorded many times. The chain couples TRBV29-1 to TRBJ2-7; tentatively, D is TRBD2 (5 bases). This CDR3 spans 13 amino acids. Germline V lookup: CDR1 SQVTM, CDR2 ANQGSEA. Trimming removed 8 bases at V and 3 bases at J, with 17 bases between. CDR3 in amino acids: CSPSQAGNYEQYF. CDR3 bases: TGCAGCCCATCCCAGGCGGGTAACTACGAGCAGTACTTC.

The V call is TRBV20-1, the J call TRBJ2-3; 7 bases match TRBD1. Germline trimming cut 0 bases from V and 2 bases from J; bases unmatched to any gene: 11. The germline V gene has CDR1 DFQATT and CDR2 SNEGSKA (reference sequence). The CDR3 spans 17 residues. This CDR3 is CSARDISGQSPTDTQYF. In DNA form, the CDR3 reads TGCAGTGCTAGAGATATATCGGGACAGAGTCCCACAGATACGCAGTATTTT.

The chain employs TRBV24-1 and TRBJ1-2; possibly TRBD1 for D (5 bases). CDR1 is KGHDR, CDR2 SFDVKD, per germline. V lost 1 base and J 8 bases, leaving 10 bases between the germline ends. The CDR3 runs 13 residues. CDR3 sequence: CATSDFSRDGYTF. The CDR3 DNA reads as TGTGCCACCAGTGATTTCAGCAGGGACGGCTACACCTTC.

The chain has TRBV5-1 and TRBJ2-1; the match to TRBD2 covers 8 bases. The length of the CDR3 is 16 residues. V was pared by 6 bases and J by 4 bases, with 12 bases of the junction left unmatched. CDR1 is SGHRS and CDR2 is YFSETQ in the germline V gene. The CDR3 reads CASISDGLAGYNEQFF. The CDR3 DNA follows: TGCGCCAGCATCAGTGACGGGCTAGCGGGTTACAATGAGCAGTTCTTC.

This clonotype is a singleton in its sample. A much larger clonotype is one base distant, so this may be a read error. Written as DNA, the CDR3 is TGTGCCACCAGTGAAACAGATACGCAGTATTTT. This encodes CATSETDTQYF. The gene calls are TRBV24-1 and TRBJ2-3; D not certain. V was shortened by 4 bases and J by 3 bases, with 1 base between the two germline ends. Germline loops: CDR1 KGHDR, CDR2 SFDVKD. The CDR3 extends over 11 amino acids.

The V gene is TRBV25-1, the J gene TRBJ1-5; weak D call: TRBD1 (5 bases). V lost 3 bases and J 7 bases, leaving 28 bases between the germline ends. The CDR3 runs 19 residues. Germline V gene sequence: CDR1 MGHDK, CDR2 SYGVNS. DNA of the CDR3: TGTGCCAGCAGTGAGGACGGACCGGGGGACTTGCTGGGAAAGCAGCCCCAGCATTTT. Amino acids: CASSEDGPGDLLGKQPQHF. Variable domain in full (rest from reference TRBV25-1 and TRBJ1-5): EADIYQTPRYLVIGTGKKITLECSQTMGHDKMYWYQQDPGMELHLIHYSYGVNSTEKGDLSSESTVSRIRTEHFPLTLESARPSHTSQYLCASSEDGPGDLLGKQPQHFGDGTRLSIL.

This chain links TRBV3-1 with TRBJ2-5; TRBD1 aligns across 7 bases. The trim removed 5 bases at V and 5 bases at J, leaving 11 bases unmatched. The CDR3 runs to 15 residues. Looked up from germline, CDR1 is LGHDT and CDR2 is YNNKEL (reference sequence). CDR3 DNA: TGTGCCAGCAGCGACGCCCCGGGACAGAGGGAGACCCAGTACTTC. This sequence encodes CASSDAPGQRETQYF.

The J gene is TRBJ1-2, the V gene TRBV4-3; D might be TRBD1 (5 bases). This CDR3 spans 13 amino acids. Germline CDR1 reads LGHNA; CDR2 reads YSLEER. The germline V and J ends were trimmed by 1 base and 4 bases, with 7 bases remaining between them. This CDR3 is CASSQVTGYGYTF. The CDR3 DNA is TGCGCCAGCAGCCAAGTAACAGGCTATGGCTACACCTTC.

The chain joins TRBV10-3 to TRBJ1-1; the D is unclear. Germline V gene sequence: CDR1 ENHRY, CDR2 SYGVKD. Trimming took off 2 bases at V and 3 bases at J, with 10 bases between the two ends. The CDR3 is 14 amino acids. The CDR3 sequence: CAISEMASDTEAFF. In nucleotides, the CDR3 is TGTGCCATCAGTGAGATGGCATCTGACACTGAAGCTTTCTTT.

Comment on this clonotype: Germline and junction disagree at one end, which may indicate a read error. This rearrangement joins TRBV2 to TRBJ2-1; perhaps TRBD1 as D (6 bases). The CDR3 is made up of 15 amino acids. CDR1 SNHLY and CDR2 FYNNEI come from the germline V gene. CDR3: CASRETGSSHNEQFF. CDR3 nucleotide sequence: TGTGCCAGCAGGGAGACAGGTAGCTCCCACAATGAGCAGTTCTTC.

This clonotype was observed a few times. V gene TRBV7-6 combines with J gene TRBJ1-2; 7 bases line up with TRBD1. There are 15 residues in the CDR3. V was clipped by 1 base and J by 6 bases; unmatched bases: 8. CDR1 is SGHVS, CDR2 FNYEAQ, per germline. The CDR3: CASSLEDRALDGYTF. CDR3 sequence (DNA): TGTGCCAGCAGCTTAGAAGACAGGGCCCTGGATGGCTACACCTTC.

This clonotype was counted a few times. The chain is built from TRBV12-3 or TRBV12-4 and TRBJ2-1; no clear D gene. This CDR3 region has 15 residues. V lost 3 bases to trimming and J lost 0 bases, with 9 bases between them. The CDR3 region is CASSFGPSSYNEQFF. The CDR3 coding sequence is TGTGCCAGCAGTTTCGGCCCGAGCTCCTACAATGAGCAGTTCTTC.

The chain couples TRBV29-1 to TRBJ2-7; D may correspond to TRBD1 or TRBD2 (5 bases each). Germline V gene data show CDR1 as SQVTM and CDR2 as ANQGSEA. Trimming pared 4 bases from V and 6 bases from J, leaving 19 bases between. The CDR3 has 14 amino acids. The CDR3 sequence: CSVVEGPLLGEQYF. The CDR3 coding sequence is TGCAGCGTTGTTGAGGGACCTCTCTTAGGCGAGCAGTACTTC.

The chain is built from TRBV3-1 and TRBJ2-5; TRBD2 matches at 8 bases. The CDR3 covers 19 residues. After removal of 1 base from V and 0 bases from J, the junction contained 13 bases not matched to a gene. Germline V lookup: CDR1 LGHDT, CDR2 YNNKEL (reference sequence). The CDR3 DNA follows: TGTGCCAGCAGCCAAGCAGCGGGAGCGGCTTTCCCGTACCAAGAGACCCAGTACTTC. Its protein product is CASSQAAGAAFPYQETQYF.

V usage is TRBV20-1 and J usage is TRBJ1-5; 9 positions agree with TRBD1. This CDR3 is 16 amino acids long. Germline loops: CDR1 DFQATT, CDR2 SNEGSKA (reference sequence). V lost 3 bases and J lost 3; bases outside the gene matches: 9. The CDR3 bases are TGCAGTGCTAGTGAGGGGACAGGGTCCTACAATCAGCCCCAGCATTTT. Translation: CSASEGTGSYNQPQHF.

This chain connects TRBV4-3 to TRBJ1-3; no reliable D call. Trimming stripped 0 bases from V and 0 bases from J, with 6 bases between. This CDR3 spans 15 amino acids. The germline V gene has CDR1 LGHNA and CDR2 YSLEER. The CDR3 spells CASSQEGFSGNTIYF. CDR3 in DNA: TGCGCCAGCAGCCAAGAAGGATTCTCTGGAAACACCATATATTTT.

In nucleotides, the CDR3 is TGTGCCAGCAGCGTAGAAAGTAATTCACCCCTCCACTTT. Protein product: CASSVESNSPLHF. The chain has TRBV9 and TRBJ1-6; D unresolved. V was clipped by 0 bases and J by 6 bases, with 4 bases between them. CDR3 length: 13 amino acids. Germline CDR1 is SGDLS and CDR2 is YYNGEE. Variable domain in full (rest from reference TRBV9 and TRBJ1-6): DSGVTQTPKHLITATGQRVTLRCSPRSGDLSVYWYQQSLDQGLQFLIQYYNGEERAKGNILERFSAQQFPDLHSELNLSSLELGDSALYFCASSVESNSPLHFGNGTRLTVT.

The chain joins TRBV6-6 to TRBJ2-4; D ambiguous. CDR3 length: 14 amino acids. CDR1 and CDR2 (germline): MNHNY, SVGAGI (reference sequence). Trimming removed 2 bases from V and 13 bases from J, with 18 bases in between. CDR3 nucleotide sequence: TGTGCCAGCAGTTACATCAGTTTAGAAGACGGGCAGTACTTC. Encoded protein: CASSYISLEDGQYF.